The clone carrying this TCR beta chain was seen many times. Antigen: not known. The sample is drawn from a study of T cells in Graves' hyperthyroidism and ophthalmopathy. Background on the study: Initial diagnosis, before any treatment, was when peripheral blood was collected.

V lost 2 bases, J lost 0 bases, and 6 bases stayed unmatched. There are 16 residues in the CDR3. Germline values: CDR1 SEHNR, CDR2 FQNEAQ (reference sequence). Used for diagnoses were clinical symptoms, serum thyroxine and TRAb, thyroid ultrasound and orbital computed tomography. TCR beta CDR3 sequences were amplified from RNA transcripts. TCR CDR3 regions were first amplified by RT-PCR with HTBI primers. TCRdb re-called the multiplex PCR reads through MiXCR, storing one row per CDR3 protein. The sample shows roughly 740,000 distinct CDR3 sequences, roughly 15% of them seen only once. General study results and limits: Within blood appeared most thyroid clonotypes that had expanded above 0.001. Model output signaled ophthalmopathy a median roughly 6.5 months ahead of onset.

This TCR came from a man between 18 and 29 years old with Graves' hyperthyroidism. The chain has TRBV7-9 and TRBJ2-7; the match to TRBD1 covers 8 bases. Material: blood. CDR3 region: CASSLPQGAVSYEQYF. The CDR3 nucleotides are TGTGCCAGCAGCTTACCGCAGGGGGCCGTCTCCTACGAGCAGTACTTC.